This T cell receptor (beta chain) is from a study of blood T cell repertoires in COVID-19. Study-level background: COVID-19 samples, acute and convalescent, were from the United States, Italy and Spain. Nucleic acid was either cDNA or gDNA, and it came from T cells, B-cell-depleted T cells, or PBMCs.

In the authors' workflow: Scientists estimated how many nucleated cells there were by amplifying reference gene primers. The data were produced by immunoSEQ multiplex PCR, yet TCRdb's version contains in-frame clones alone and is incomplete. The V and J calls and clone size are taken from that table; D and trimming were inferred from the DNA. The repertoire holds over 250,000 clones, with 88% as singletons. Germline CDR1 reads MNHNY; CDR2 reads SVGAGI (reference sequence). The V gene lost 2 bases and the J gene lost 4 bases, with 9 bases spanning the gap. The CDR3 runs to 15 residues. This clone was found once.

The receptor was derived from a man aged 55 to 70 who had recovered from COVID-19. J is TRBJ2-6 and V is TRBV6-6, with D unclear. Sequenced sample: peripheral blood. In DNA, the CDR3 is TGTGCCAGCAGTTACGAACGGTCGGGGGCCAACGTCCTGACTTTC. Translation gives CASSYERSGANVLTF.